This T cell receptor (beta chain) was found in a study of shared clonotypes between healthy human individuals (dated by TCRdb to the early 2020s). Background for the entire study: The cohort included three men and two women between 18 and 49 years of age. For each donor, CD4 naive and CD4 memory were each run on three plates, CD8 naive on two plates, and CD8 memory on one plate. To estimate repertoire size and how much clonotypes are shared between individuals, the study performed deep sequencing of blood TCR repertoires from five healthy adults. Libraries were prepared and TCR repertoires were sequenced by different laboratories using diverse techniques, in order to increase sequencing depth and limit assay-specific biases. Each donor's leukapheresis produced roughly between roughly 0.85 and 9.5 billion PBMCs. Overall study outcomes, separate from this receptor: When a few donors were compared, the shared fraction of clonotypes was roughly 4.8% for naive CD4, 3.5% to 4% for naive CD8, more than 2% for memory CD4, and 0.3% to 0.5% for memory CD8. Larger estimated clonotype richness was generally found for naive subsets than for memory subsets. Incomplete sequencing was indicated by rarefaction of sorted-subset datasets, despite the large sequencing depth. Based on pairwise subsampling, the degree of clonotype sharing among donors was expected to be affected by sequencing depth. Because the study included only a small number of donors, the genetic and exposure-history diversity represented was limited. Clonotypes shared by all four sorted-subset donors showed higher generation probabilities than non-shared clonotypes. Sampling was restricted to blood, and TCR repertoires in tissue are likely to differ from TCR repertoires in blood.

The donors were healthy, HIV-negative adults who had no recently reported acute infections or vaccinations. Every donor was a Caucasian adult residing in Nashville, Tennessee, USA. CD4+ T cells were enriched by magnetic negative selection; naive cells were then positively selected on CD45RA, and the negative fraction formed the memory subset. Blood was collected by leukapheresis, and PBMCs were isolated by Ficoll-Histopaque density gradient centrifugation and then cryopreserved in liquid nitrogen vapor phase. Analytical flow cytometry was used to check the purity and quantity of every magnetically sorted T cell population. Each sorted fraction had its genomic DNA isolated and then quantified by UV absorbance on a Nanodrop 2000c. Turning to this clone: Its antigen is currently not known. The sample holds no much larger clone one base away, and base qualities are not on file.

From the cysteine through the phenylalanine, the CDR3 covers 14 amino acids. The entry retains the CDR3 DNA only, 42 bases that are in frame from base 1. TCR CDR3 regions were amplified from genomic DNA by multiplex PCR using the deep immunoSEQ assay. Extracted genomic DNA from each cell subset was distributed evenly across all wells of several immunoSEQ 96-well plates, and each plate was treated as a replicate. For sorted subsets, 150 to 250 ng genomic DNA, equal to 30,000 or so T cell genomes, was loaded into each replicate PCR. Purified libraries were quantified with a Qubit 3.0 fluorometer, sized on a Bioanalyzer 2100, and re-quantified with the KAPA Library Quantification kit. A separate single-read 150-cycle Illumina NextSeq 550 flow cell was used to sequence each immunoSEQ 96-well plate. The paper's processing steps were these. The immunoSEQ output contained only junctional sequences without quality scores, so filtering could not match that applied to full-length reads. Sequences were annotated with PyIR, a Python wrapper for IgBLAST v1.9, using IMGT germline references to assign V/J genes and CDR3. Any read was removed if the V/J assignment was weak (E-value above 1e-6), the CDR3 was missing, or the read contained stop codons, out-of-frame junctions, or ambiguous translated residues. V3J clonotypes were defined by identical inferred V gene, J gene, and CDR3 amino acid sequence. The percentage overlap between two repertoires was calculated by dividing the number of shared unique clonotypes by the size of the smaller repertoire. RTK rarefaction, the Chao1 estimator, and Recon v2.1 estimates of unobserved clonotypes were used to assess repertoire richness. OLGA was used to compute generation probabilities for all TCRbeta clonotypes that the gDNA method yielded from a few donors. This immuneACCESS table, as held by TCRdb, lists in-frame sequences with V and J called but not all clones. Of the missing ones, under half trace to an unresolved V gene in checked studies; the others have no known cause. The DNA gave D and trimming, while V, J and clone size come from that table. Recorded for this sample are approximately 530,000 clones; 90% to 96% of them occurred a single time. The ten largest clones add up to 0.055% to 0.075% of the sample.

The receptor comes from a woman in her 30s in good health. Sequencing was carried out using naive CD4+ T cells sorted from blood. Per the publication, the cell subset or site label means: CD45RA+ positively selected. Recombination linked TRBV1 to TRBJ1-6. TRBV1 is reported as a pseudogene. The CDR3 reads as follows: CTSSQSYDNSPLHF. The DNA reads TGCACCAGCAGCCAATCATACGATAATTCACCCCTCCACTTT.